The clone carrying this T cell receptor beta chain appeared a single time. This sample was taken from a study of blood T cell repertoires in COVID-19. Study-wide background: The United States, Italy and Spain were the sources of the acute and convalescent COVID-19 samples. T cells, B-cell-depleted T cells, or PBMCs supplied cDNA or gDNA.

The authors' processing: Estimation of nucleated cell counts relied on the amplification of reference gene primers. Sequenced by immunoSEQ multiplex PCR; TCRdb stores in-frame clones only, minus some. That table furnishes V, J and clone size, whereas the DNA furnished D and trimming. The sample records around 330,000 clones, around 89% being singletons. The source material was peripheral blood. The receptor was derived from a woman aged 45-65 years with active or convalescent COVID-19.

CDR3 amino acids: CASSGGTSSSYEQYF. The CDR3 coding sequence is TGTGCCAGCAGCGGAGGGACTAGCAGCTCCTACGAGCAGTACTTC. This chain connects TRBV5-5 to TRBJ2-7, with TRBD2 matching 9 bases. Looked up from germline, CDR1 is SGHKS and CDR2 is YYEKEE (reference sequence). V lost 4 bases to trimming and J lost 0 bases; unmatched junction nucleotides: 5. This CDR3 region has 15 residues.